This T cell receptor beta chain was sequenced during a study of PD-L1 blockade in urothelial cancer. Turning to the study itself: Patients initiated atezolizumab at some point between 2013 and 2015 at 1,200 mg intravenously every 3 weeks. Blood underwent analysis 3 weeks (second dose) and 6 weeks after treatment began.

Here immunoSEQ multiplex PCR was the method, and the copy in TCRdb shows in-frame clones only, minus some. The sample holds 100,000 or so clones; roughly nine tenths are singletons and the top ten take about 0.92%. The CDR3 has 15 residues. Trimming removed 2 bases at V and 4 bases at J, with 14 bases between. The V gene's germline CDR1 is SGHTA and CDR2 FQGNSA. This TCR was sampled from a woman older than 75 with urothelial cancer. The sample consisted of PBMCs, taken around atezolizumab (anti-PD-L1) treatment. The rearrangement uses TRBV7-2 and TRBJ2-5, with D perhaps matching TRBD1 (7 bases). The CDR3 DNA reads as TGTGCCAGCAGCTTATCCTCAGGGGGGATAGAGACCCAGTACTTC. Encoded protein: CASSLSSGGIETQYF.